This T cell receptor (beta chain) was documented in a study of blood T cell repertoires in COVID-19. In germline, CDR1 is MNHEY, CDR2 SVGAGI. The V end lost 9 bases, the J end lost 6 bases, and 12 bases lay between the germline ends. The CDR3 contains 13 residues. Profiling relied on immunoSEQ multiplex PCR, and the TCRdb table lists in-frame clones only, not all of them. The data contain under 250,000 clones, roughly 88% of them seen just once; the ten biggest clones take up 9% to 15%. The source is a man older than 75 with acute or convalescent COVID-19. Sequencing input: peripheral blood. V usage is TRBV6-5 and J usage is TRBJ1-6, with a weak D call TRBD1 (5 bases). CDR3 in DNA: TGTGCCAGTAGGGGCCAGCTTAATTCACCCCTCCACTTT. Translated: CASRGQLNSPLHF.